This T cell receptor (beta chain) appears in the sequencing data of a study of T cell responses to AZD1222 COVID-19 vaccine. General study results and limits: CD4 TCRs covered the whole spike, strongest at regions 160-218 and 743-854. Baseline serostatus was positive in only a handful of AZD1222 recipients.

The CDR3 extends over 13 amino acids. The V end was cut by 5 bases, the J end by 4 bases, with 11 bases between. CDR1 and CDR2 from the germline V gene are LNHNV and YYDKDF (reference sequence). Turning to this clone: Its antigen remains unidentified.

Second-dose intervals of approximately 4 or approximately 12 weeks were pooled. Assay used: immunoSEQ multiplex PCR; TCRdb lists only in-frame clones, some missing. The sample holds about 150,000 clones, just over 90% seen once. This TCR derives from an adult who received the AZD1222 COVID-19 vaccine. The V and J genes are TRBV15 and TRBJ1-1; perhaps TRBD1 as D (6 bases). This sample comprised peripheral blood, obtained 28 days after the second AZD1222 dose. The CDR3: CATSGGARTEAFF. Written as DNA, the CDR3 is TGTGCCACCAGCGGGGGGGCGCGCACTGAAGCTTTCTTT.